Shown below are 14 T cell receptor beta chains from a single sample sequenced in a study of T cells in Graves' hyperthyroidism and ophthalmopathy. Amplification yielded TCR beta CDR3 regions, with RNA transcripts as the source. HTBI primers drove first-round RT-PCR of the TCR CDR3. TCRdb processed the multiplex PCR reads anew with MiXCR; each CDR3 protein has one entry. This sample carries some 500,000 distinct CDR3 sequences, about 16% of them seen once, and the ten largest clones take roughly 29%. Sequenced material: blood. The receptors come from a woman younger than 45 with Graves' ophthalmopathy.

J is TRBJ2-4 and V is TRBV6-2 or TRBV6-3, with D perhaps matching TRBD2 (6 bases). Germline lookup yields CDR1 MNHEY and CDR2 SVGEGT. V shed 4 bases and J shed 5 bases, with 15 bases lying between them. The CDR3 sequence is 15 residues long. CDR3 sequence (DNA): TGTGCCAGCAGTTCCCAGCGGAGGGCTGAAAACATTCAGTACTTC. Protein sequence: CASSSQRRAENIQYF.

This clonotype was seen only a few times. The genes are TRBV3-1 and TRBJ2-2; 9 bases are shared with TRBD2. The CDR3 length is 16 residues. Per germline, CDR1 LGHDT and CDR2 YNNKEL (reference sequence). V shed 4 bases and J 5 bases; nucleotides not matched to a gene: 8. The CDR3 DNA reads TGTGCCAGCAGCCCACATAGCGGGAGAGGGACCGGGGAGCTGTTTTTT. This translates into CASSPHSGRGTGELFF.

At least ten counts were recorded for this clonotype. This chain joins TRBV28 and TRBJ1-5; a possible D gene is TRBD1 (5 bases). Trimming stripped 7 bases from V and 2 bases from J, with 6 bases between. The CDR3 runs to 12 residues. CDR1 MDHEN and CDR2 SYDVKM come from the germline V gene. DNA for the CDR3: TGTGCCAGCAAACAGGGCAATCAGCCCCAGCATTTT. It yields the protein CASKQGNQPQHF.

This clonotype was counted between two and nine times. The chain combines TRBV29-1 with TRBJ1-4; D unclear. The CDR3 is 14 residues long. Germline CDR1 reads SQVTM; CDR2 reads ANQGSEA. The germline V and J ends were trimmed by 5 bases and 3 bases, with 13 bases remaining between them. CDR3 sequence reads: CSVNDRISNEKLFF. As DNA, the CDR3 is TGCAGCGTTAATGATCGGATATCTAATGAAAAACTGTTTTTT. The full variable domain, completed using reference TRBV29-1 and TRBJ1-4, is SAVISQKPSRDICQRGTSLTIQCQVDSQVTMMFWYRQQPGQSLTLIATANQGSEATYESGFVIDKFPISRPNLTFSTLTVSNMSPEDSSIYLCSVNDRISNEKLFFGSGTQLSVL.

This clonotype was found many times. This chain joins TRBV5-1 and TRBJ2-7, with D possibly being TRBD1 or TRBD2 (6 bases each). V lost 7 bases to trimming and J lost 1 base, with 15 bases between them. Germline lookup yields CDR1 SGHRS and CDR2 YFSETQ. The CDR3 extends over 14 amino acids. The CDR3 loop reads CASGEGGKSYEQYF. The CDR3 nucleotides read TGCGCCAGCGGAGAGGGGGGAAAGTCCTACGAGCAGTACTTC.

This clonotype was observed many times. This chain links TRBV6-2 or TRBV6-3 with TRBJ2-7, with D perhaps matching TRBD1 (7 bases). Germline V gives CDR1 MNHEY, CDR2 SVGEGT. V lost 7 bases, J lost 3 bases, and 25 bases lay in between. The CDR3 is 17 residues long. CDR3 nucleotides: TGTGCCAGCAAACCTGCTCGGGCGACAGGGCGGGGCTACGAGCAGTACTTC. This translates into CASKPARATGRGYEQYF.

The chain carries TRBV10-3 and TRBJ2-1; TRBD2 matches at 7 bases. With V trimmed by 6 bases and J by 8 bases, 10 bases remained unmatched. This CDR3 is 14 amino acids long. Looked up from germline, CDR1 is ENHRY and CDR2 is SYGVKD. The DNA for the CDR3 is TGTGCCATCAGGCGGGAGCGGCTGAGCGATGAGCAGTTCTTC. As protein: CAIRRERLSDEQFF.

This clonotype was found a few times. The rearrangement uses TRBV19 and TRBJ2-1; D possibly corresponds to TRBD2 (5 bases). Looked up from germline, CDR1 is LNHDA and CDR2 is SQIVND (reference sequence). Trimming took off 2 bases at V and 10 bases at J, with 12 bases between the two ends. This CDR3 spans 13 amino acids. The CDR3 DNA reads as TGTGCCAGTAGTATAAGCGCGGGCGGCGAGCAGTTCTTC. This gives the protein CASSISAGGEQFF.

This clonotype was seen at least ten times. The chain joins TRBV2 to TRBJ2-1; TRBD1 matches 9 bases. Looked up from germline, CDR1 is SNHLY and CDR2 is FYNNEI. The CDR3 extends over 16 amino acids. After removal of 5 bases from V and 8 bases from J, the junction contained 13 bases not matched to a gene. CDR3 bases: TGTGCCAGCAGTACCCCCCGGGACAGGGTATCAGATGAGCAGTTCTTC. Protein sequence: CASSTPRDRVSDEQFF. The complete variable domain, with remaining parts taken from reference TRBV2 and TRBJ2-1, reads EPEVTQTPSHQVTQMGQEVILRCVPISNHLYFYWYRQILGQKVEFLVSFYNNEISEKSEIFDDQFSVERPDGSNFTLKIRSTKLEDSAMYFCASSTPRDRVSDEQFFGPGTRLTVL.

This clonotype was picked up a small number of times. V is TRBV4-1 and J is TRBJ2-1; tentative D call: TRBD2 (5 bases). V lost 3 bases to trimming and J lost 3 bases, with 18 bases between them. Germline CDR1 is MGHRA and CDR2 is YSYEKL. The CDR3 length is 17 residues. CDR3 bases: TGCGCCAGCAGCCACAGCGGCGACGGGCTGATCTACAATGAGCAGTTCTTC. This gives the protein CASSHSGDGLIYNEQFF.

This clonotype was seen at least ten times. The CDR3 loop is CASTWDRDEQYF. In DNA, the CDR3 is TGTGCCAGCACCTGGGACAGGGACGAGCAGTACTTC. The chain recombines TRBV6-1 with TRBJ2-7, with 9 positions matching TRBD1. Germline trimming cut 7 bases from V and 5 bases from J; bases unmatched to any gene: 3. The CDR3 totals 12 residues. Germline V gives CDR1 MNHNS, CDR2 SASEGT.

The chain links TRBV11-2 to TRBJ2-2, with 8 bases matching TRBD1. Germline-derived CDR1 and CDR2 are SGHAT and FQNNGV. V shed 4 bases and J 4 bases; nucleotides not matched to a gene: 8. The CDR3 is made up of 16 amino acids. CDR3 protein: CASSSGGPRATGELFF. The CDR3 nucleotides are TGTGCCAGCAGCTCAGGGGGCCCTCGGGCCACCGGGGAGCTGTTTTTT.

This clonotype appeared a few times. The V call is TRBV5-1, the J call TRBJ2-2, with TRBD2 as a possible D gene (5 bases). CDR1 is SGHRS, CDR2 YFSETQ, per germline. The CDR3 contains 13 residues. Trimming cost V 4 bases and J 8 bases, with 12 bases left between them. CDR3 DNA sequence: TGCGCCAGCAGCCCGCAAGGACTGGGGGAGCTGTTTTTT. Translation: CASSPQGLGELFF.

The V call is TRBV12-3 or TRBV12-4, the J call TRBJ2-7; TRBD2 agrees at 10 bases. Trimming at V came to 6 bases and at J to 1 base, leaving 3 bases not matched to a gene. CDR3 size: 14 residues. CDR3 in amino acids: CASRGTSVSYEQYF. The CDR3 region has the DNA TGTGCCAGCAGGGGGACTAGCGTGTCCTACGAGCAGTACTTC.